This T cell receptor (beta chain) was obtained from a study of cytomegalovirus exposure and HLA in healthy donors (dated by TCRdb to the late 2010s). At the level of the whole study: According to a later analysis, the roughly 120 validation repertoires were produced on the same platform as the 700 or so repertoires of the first cohort. The aim of the study was to test whether cataloging public T cell receptors could identify signatures of past pathogen exposure. Besides the first cohort of roughly 700 subjects, a separate validation cohort made up of over 100 different subjects was used. To predict cytomegalovirus infection status, the study brought together high-throughput TCR immunosequencing, statistical association of individual TCRs with disease status, and machine learning. What the research found in general, with its limitations: The validation cohort had no HLA typing available for a later analysis, so co-occurrence within that cohort was assessed over all 120 or so repertoires. According to the authors, the approach could potentially be generalized to other disease states and immunological phenotypes. In both the original and validation cohorts, the classifier was reported to diagnose cytomegalovirus status with high specificity and sensitivity. A total of 150 or so TCR beta chains were listed by the study as associated with cytomegalovirus. A later analysis found that TCRs clustered in the first cohort also tended to co-occur in the roughly 110 validation repertoires, with 94% of cluster scores above 0. Most TCR sequences were seen in very few donors, while some public TCRs were found in many individuals. In vitro tests confirmed that a few of the cytomegalovirus-associated TCR beta chains recognize cytomegalovirus antigens.

Comments on this clone: There is no known antigen for this receptor. Qualities for individual bases were not recorded, and no much larger clone is one base off.

Library preparation used the immunoSEQ multiplex PCR assay. Under the source paper's analysis protocol: A statistical classification framework was developed to diagnose cytomegalovirus status using the catalog of TCR beta chain sequences. Here the immuneACCESS table is served through TCRdb, limited to in-frame sequences with V and J called. Missing clones are a known gap in these copies; in checked studies unresolved V genes cover under half, and the rest lacks a known reason. V and J calls and clone size come straight from that table; D and trimming were deduced from the DNA. In all, the sample holds a few hundred thousand clones, and 86% of those were seen once. The ten biggest clones cover approximately 0.84% of the sample. CDR1 and CDR2, looked up from the germline V gene (reference sequence), are SEHNR and FQNEAQ. From its cysteine to its phenylalanine, the CDR3 spans 15 amino acids. Only the CDR3 region is kept as DNA, spanning 45 bases read in frame from base 1. Trimming accounts for 1 base at V and 9 bases at J, while the number of junction bases matched to no gene is 8.

The donors were included in the validation cohort of over a hundred subjects, a group kept apart from the roughly 610-subject first cohort. The sequence was collected from a woman between 18 and 29 years old in good health and CMV-seronegative. Input material: PBMCs. The sequence is built from TRBV7-9 and TRBJ2-7; TRBD2 aligns with 11 central bases. The CDR3 protein is CASSLDGLAGGGQYF. The nucleotide sequence reads TGTGCCAGCAGCTTAGATGGTCTAGCGGGAGGTGGGCAGTACTTC. With the portions outside the CDR3 filled from the reference TRBV7-9 and TRBJ2-7 genes, the complete variable region becomes DTGVSQNPRHKITKRGQNVTFRCDPISEHNRLYWYRQTLGQGPEFLTYFQNEAQLEKSRLLSDRFSAERPKGSFSTLEIQRTEQGDSAMYLCASSLDGLAGGGQYFGPGTRLTVT.